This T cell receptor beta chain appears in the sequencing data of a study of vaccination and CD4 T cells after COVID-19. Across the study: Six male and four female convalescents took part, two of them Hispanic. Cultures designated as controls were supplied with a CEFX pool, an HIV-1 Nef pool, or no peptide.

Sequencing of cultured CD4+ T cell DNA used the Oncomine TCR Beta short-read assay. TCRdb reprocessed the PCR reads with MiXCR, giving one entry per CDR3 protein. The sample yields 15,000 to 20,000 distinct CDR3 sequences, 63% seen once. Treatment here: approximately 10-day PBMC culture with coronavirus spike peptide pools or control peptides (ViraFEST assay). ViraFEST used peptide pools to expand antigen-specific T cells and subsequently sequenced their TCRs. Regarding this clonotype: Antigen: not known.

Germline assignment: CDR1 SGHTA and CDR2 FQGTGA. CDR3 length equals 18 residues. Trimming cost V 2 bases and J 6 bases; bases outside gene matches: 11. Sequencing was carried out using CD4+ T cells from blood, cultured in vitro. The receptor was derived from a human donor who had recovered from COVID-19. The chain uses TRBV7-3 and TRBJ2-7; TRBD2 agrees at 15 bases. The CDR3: CASSLLGTSGGKMSEQYF. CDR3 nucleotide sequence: TGTGCCAGCAGCTTATTAGGGACTAGCGGGGGGAAGATGTCCGAGCAGTACTTC.